These 5 T cell receptor beta chains originate from one sample sequenced in a study of blood T cell repertoires in COVID-19. The method was immunoSEQ multiplex PCR; TCRdb's version includes in-frame clones alone and lacks a portion of them. In the table there are roughly 90,000 clones, around 88% of which are singletons. Sequencing input: peripheral blood. These receptors originate from a human donor in a cohort sampled during active COVID-19.

The rearrangement links TRBV4-3 to TRBJ2-1; TRBD2 agrees at 13 bases. CDR3 length equals 17 residues. CDR1 and CDR2 from the germline V gene are LGHNA and YSLEER. J was trimmed by 7 bases and V by 0 bases; bases with no gene match: 6. As DNA, the CDR3 is TGCGCCAGCAGCCAAGATCTGAAACTAGCGGGGGGGAATGAGCAGTTCTTC. Its protein is CASSQDLKLAGGNEQFF.

The V call is TRBV5-6, the J call TRBJ2-5; 8 bases map to TRBD1. In germline, CDR1 is SGHDT, CDR2 YYEEEE. The CDR3 runs to 17 residues. Trimming took 0 bases from V and 2 from J; bases not matched to a gene: 9. The CDR3 nucleotides read TGTGCCAGCAGCTTGGAATTTGGGACAGGAGTACAAGAGACCCAGTACTTC. Translated: CASSLEFGTGVQETQYF.

The chain combines TRBV9 with TRBJ2-7; TRBD2 aligns across 13 bases. CDR3 length equals 15 residues. With V trimmed by 4 bases and J by 7 bases, 8 bases remained unmatched. Germline-derived CDR1 and CDR2 are SGDLS and YYNGEE. The CDR3 bases are TGTGCCAGCAGCACTGGACTAGCGGGAGTAAATGAGCAGTACTTC. It translates to CASSTGLAGVNEQYF.

The rearrangement links TRBV5-1 to TRBJ2-5, with 8 bases identical to TRBD1. The CDR3 has 14 amino acids. Germline V gives CDR1 SGHRS, CDR2 YFSETQ. V shed 3 bases and J 3 bases; nucleotides not matched to a gene: 4. CDR3 sequence (DNA): TGCGCCAGCAGCTGGACAGGGTTTAAAGAGACCCAGTACTTC. Translation gives CASSWTGFKETQYF. The full variable domain, in which reference TRBV5-1 and TRBJ2-5 provide the parts outside the CDR3, is KAGVTQTPRYLIKTRGQQVTLSCSPISGHRSVSWYQQTPGQGLQFLFEYFSETQRNKGNFPGRFSGRQFSNSRSEMNVSTLELGDSALYLCASSWTGFKETQYFGPGTRLLVL.

Only one count was recorded for this clone. The genes are TRBV19 and TRBJ2-1, with 7 bases fitting TRBD2. Unmatched junction bases numbered 7, after V lost 1 base and J lost 4 bases. Germline V lookup: CDR1 LNHDA, CDR2 SQIVND (reference sequence). The CDR3 contains 16 residues. The CDR3 nucleotides are TGTGCCAGTAGTATAGCCGGGGGAGGGCCTTACAATGAGCAGTTCTTC. Encoded protein: CASSIAGGGPYNEQFF.